Shown below are 19 T cell receptor beta chains from a single sample sequenced in a study of blood T cell repertoires in COVID-19. Produced via immunoSEQ multiplex PCR; TCRdb's table is partial and in-frame only. The repertoire consists of under 350,000 clones, with 80% to 90% occurring once and the leading ten covering around 4.5%. Sequences were obtained from PBMCs or T cells enriched from blood (not recorded which). The receptor source for this set is a woman aged 40 to 50 with acute COVID-19.

The chain links TRBV7-9 to TRBJ1-1, with TRBD1 matching 7 bases. This CDR3 contains 15 residues. The V gene end was trimmed by 0 bases and the J gene end by 1 base; junction bases not matched to a gene: 2. CDR1 is SEHNR and CDR2 is FQNEAQ in the germline V gene (reference sequence). This chain's CDR3 is CASSLATGTNTEAFF. CDR3 DNA sequence: TGTGCCAGCAGCTTAGCGACAGGGACGAACACTGAAGCTTTCTTT.

The table lists this clone with a few counts. The sample carries other DNA sequences with the same CDR3. The V call is TRBV29-1, the J call TRBJ1-2; 7 bases fit TRBD1. The CDR3 loop spans 13 amino acids. V shed 6 bases, J shed 2 bases, and the junction held 6 bases outside the gene matches. Germline V gives CDR1 SQVTM, CDR2 ANQGSEA. The CDR3 is CSVAAQGNYGYTF. CDR3 sequence (DNA): TGCAGCGTGGCCGCACAGGGGAACTATGGCTACACCTTC.

This sequence joins TRBV7-2 and TRBJ1-3; unclear D gene. There are 16 residues in the CDR3. The V gene lost 0 bases and the J gene lost 2 bases, with 11 bases spanning the gap. Germline lookup yields CDR1 SGHTA and CDR2 FQGNSA. Written as DNA, the CDR3 is TGTGCCAGCAGCTTAGCGCATCCAGGCACTGGAAACACCATATATTTT. Amino acids: CASSLAHPGTGNTIYF.

CDR3 DNA sequence: TGTGCCATCAGTGGGGTCACAGGGCTCGGAGGCTACACCTTC. This sequence encodes CAISGVTGLGGYTF. The rearrangement uses TRBV10-3 and TRBJ1-2; D might be TRBD1 (6 bases). The CDR3 runs 14 residues. The V end lost 4 bases, the J end lost 8 bases, and 17 bases lay between the germline ends. Germline V gene sequence: CDR1 ENHRY, CDR2 SYGVKD.

The chain links TRBV28 to TRBJ2-1; 11 bases map to TRBD2. Germline V CDR1 and CDR2: MDHEN, SYDVKM. V lost 8 bases, J lost 5 bases, and 8 bases stayed unmatched. CDR3 length equals 15 residues. CDR3 sequence reads: CASCRPSGRNNEQFF. Here the CDR3 DNA reads TGTGCCAGCTGCCGGCCTAGCGGGAGGAACAATGAGCAGTTCTTC.

The gene calls are TRBV6-2 or TRBV6-3 and TRBJ1-2, with 8 bases identical to TRBD1. Trimming removed 2 bases from V and 2 bases from J; junction bases left unmatched: 4. CDR1 and CDR2 from the germline V gene are MNHEY and SVGEGT. This CDR3 is built from 15 residues. The CDR3 DNA follows: TGTGCCAGCAGTTACGCAGGGGGCACGAACTATGGCTACACCTTC. Its protein is CASSYAGGTNYGYTF.

V and J are TRBV5-4 and TRBJ2-7; perhaps TRBD2 as D (5 bases). The CDR3 runs 14 residues. The ends were cut back, 4 bases at V and 5 bases at J, with 16 bases in the middle. Germline CDR1 is SGHNT and CDR2 is YYREEE (reference sequence). The CDR3 loop is CASSPDLRGNEQYF. CDR3 nucleotides: TGTGCCAGCAGCCCCGACTTACGGGGAAACGAGCAGTACTTC.

This chain uses TRBV6-2 or TRBV6-3 with TRBJ2-5, with 14 positions matching TRBD2. The CDR3 length is 15 residues. V lost 5 bases to trimming and J lost 4 bases; unmatched junction nucleotides: 3. Germline V gene lookup returns CDR1 MNHEY and CDR2 SVGEGT. CDR3 bases: TGTGCCAGCAGTCAGGGACTAGCGGGAGCAGAGACCCAGTACTTC. Residues: CASSQGLAGAETQYF.

The genes are TRBV9 and TRBJ1-2; TRBD1 aligns across 8 bases. V trimming: 0 bases; J trimming: 6 bases; junction bases outside the gene matches: 13. The CDR3 is 17 residues long. CDR1 is SGDLS and CDR2 is YYNGEE in the germline V gene. This chain's CDR3 is CASSVDWSADRDDGYTF. The CDR3 DNA sequence: TGTGCCAGCAGCGTAGACTGGAGCGCGGACAGGGATGATGGCTACACCTTC.

The chain combines TRBV5-1 with TRBJ2-1, with 7 bases aligning to TRBD2. J lost 0 bases, V lost 3 bases, and 6 bases had no gene match. The CDR3 is made up of 16 amino acids. From germline, CDR1 is SGHRS and CDR2 YFSETQ. CDR3 amino acids: CASSSILAVSYNEQFF. Written as DNA, the CDR3 is TGCGCCAGCAGCTCTATTCTAGCGGTCTCCTACAATGAGCAGTTCTTC.

This chain joins TRBV28 and TRBJ2-7; 8 bases are shared with TRBD2. The CDR3 is 13 residues long. Trimming cost V 5 bases and J 2 bases; bases outside gene matches: 2. Germline assignment: CDR1 MDHEN and CDR2 SYDVKM. CDR3 in DNA: TGTGCCAGCAGTCTGGGACTAGCCTACGAGCAGTACTTC. It translates to CASSLGLAYEQYF.

The chain combines TRBV5-1 with TRBJ2-5, with no clear D. Germline CDR1 SGHRS, CDR2 YFSETQ. The V end lost 2 bases, the J end lost 3 bases, and 8 bases lay between the germline ends. This CDR3 has 13 amino acids. The CDR3 sequence is CASSLLVEETQYF. In DNA, the CDR3 is TGCGCCAGCAGCTTACTCGTTGAAGAGACCCAGTACTTC. Variable domain in full (rest from reference TRBV5-1 and TRBJ2-5): KAGVTQTPRYLIKTRGQQVTLSCSPISGHRSVSWYQQTPGQGLQFLFEYFSETQRNKGNFPGRFSGRQFSNSRSEMNVSTLELGDSALYLCASSLLVEETQYFGPGTRLLVL.

The chain employs TRBV18 and TRBJ2-7; D remains ambiguous. The CDR3 is made up of 13 amino acids. Trimming took off 4 bases at V and 2 bases at J, with 9 bases between the two ends. The germline gives CDR1 KGHSH, CDR2 LQKENI. In DNA form, the CDR3 reads TGTGCCAGCTCACAAAATGAGGCCTACGAGCAGTACTTC. It translates to CASSQNEAYEQYF.

The chain is built from TRBV5-3 and TRBJ2-7, with 9 bases matching TRBD2. TRBV5-3 is reported as an ORF; its role is uncertain. Trimming cost V 3 bases and J 3 bases; bases outside gene matches: 4. This CDR3 region has 14 residues. The CDR3 reads CARSCGGAIYEQYF. The CDR3 nucleotides read TGTGCCAGAAGCTGCGGGGGGGCCATCTACGAGCAGTACTTC.

This chain uses TRBV2 with TRBJ1-5; maybe TRBD1 (5 bases). CDR3 size: 11 residues. CDR1 is SNHLY and CDR2 is FYNNEI in the germline V gene. The V gene lost 7 bases and the J gene lost 12 bases, with 13 bases spanning the gap. DNA for the CDR3: TGTGCCAGCAATGATAGGGGCGACCAGCATTTT. Translating it yields CASNDRGDQHF. The full variable domain, in which reference TRBV2 and TRBJ1-5 provide the parts outside the CDR3, is EPEVTQTPSHQVTQMGQEVILRCVPISNHLYFYWYRQILGQKVEFLVSFYNNEISEKSEIFDDQFSVERPDGSNFTLKIRSTKLEDSAMYFCASNDRGDQHFGDGTRLSIL.

This rearrangement joins TRBV6-5 to TRBJ1-3; D is unresolved. Germline V CDR1 and CDR2: MNHEY, SVGAGI. Trimming took 8 bases from V and 4 from J, leaving 6 bases between them. The CDR3 totals 11 residues. The CDR3 here is CASWAGNTIYF. In DNA form, the CDR3 reads TGTGCCAGCTGGGCCGGAAACACCATATATTTT.

The chain has TRBV2 and TRBJ1-1, with unresolved D. Trimming removed 3 bases at V and 1 base at J, with 6 bases between. The CDR3 contains 13 residues. CDR1 and CDR2 (germline): SNHLY, FYNNEI. The CDR3: CASSDSQNTEAFF. CDR3 bases: TGTGCCAGCAGTGACTCACAGAACACTGAAGCTTTCTTT. The complete variable domain, with remaining parts taken from reference TRBV2 and TRBJ1-1, reads EPEVTQTPSHQVTQMGQEVILRCVPISNHLYFYWYRQILGQKVEFLVSFYNNEISEKSEIFDDQFSVERPDGSNFTLKIRSTKLEDSAMYFCASSDSQNTEAFFGQGTRLTVV.

This clone has just a few counts. The J gene is TRBJ1-2, the V gene TRBV4-1; D may be TRBD1 (5 bases). The V end was cut by 0 bases, the J end by 11 bases, with 10 bases between. The CDR3 spans 12 residues. The germline gives CDR1 MGHRA, CDR2 YSYEKL. Here the CDR3 reads CASSQDRVRYTF. CDR3 sequence (DNA): TGCGCCAGCAGCCAAGACAGGGTGAGATACACCTTC.

The chain couples TRBV27 to TRBJ2-7; D remains ambiguous. Deletions cut 3 bases from V and 5 bases from J, with 8 bases between. Germline V gives CDR1 MNHEY, CDR2 SMNVEV (reference sequence). This CDR3 has 12 amino acids. CDR3: CASSFVGDEQYF. The CDR3 DNA reads as TGTGCCAGCAGTTTTGTCGGTGACGAGCAGTACTTC.